This T cell receptor (beta chain) was observed in a study of human versus mouse CDR3 diversity and MHC coevolution. Study-level background: Valid reads per sample ranged from about 5.5 x 10^6 to 1.7 x 10^7. Study conclusions and caveats: Compared with mice, human CDR3s carried more deletions and insertions on average. Roughly 1.5 million TCR beta clonotypes were estimated for humans, the largest repertoire.

This table comes from immunoSEQ multiplex PCR, and its TCRdb copy is limited to in-frame clones, with some not included. This sample has about 81,000 clones, with 80% to 95% found just once. Concerning this clone itself: Its specificity is not known.

The clonotype comes from a person between 30 and 69 years old in good health. The material sequenced was naive CD4+ T cells from blood. This sample's subset: CD45RO-negative CD62L-positive naive CD4 T cells.

The CDR3 DNA is TGTGCCAGCAGACCTAGGACAGGATCCTACAATGAGCAGTTCTTC. Translation gives CASRPRTGSYNEQFF. This chain connects TRBV7-8 to TRBJ2-1; 7 bases line up with TRBD1. The CDR3 is 15 residues long. Germline-derived CDR1 and CDR2 are SGHVS and FQNEAQ. After removal of 6 bases from V and 1 base from J, the junction contained 6 bases not matched to a gene.